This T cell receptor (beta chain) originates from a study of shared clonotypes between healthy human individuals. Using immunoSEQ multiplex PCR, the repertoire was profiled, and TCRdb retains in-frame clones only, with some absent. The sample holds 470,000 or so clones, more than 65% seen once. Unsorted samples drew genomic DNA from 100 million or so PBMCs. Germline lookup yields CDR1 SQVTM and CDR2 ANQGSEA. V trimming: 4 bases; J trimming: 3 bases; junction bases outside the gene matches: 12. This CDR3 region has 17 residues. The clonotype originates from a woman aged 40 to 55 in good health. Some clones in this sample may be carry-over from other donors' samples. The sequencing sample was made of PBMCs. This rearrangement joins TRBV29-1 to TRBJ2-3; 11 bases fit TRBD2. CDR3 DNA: TGCAGCGTTGTTGGCATAGCGGGAGGGCCTTTAACAGATACGCAGTATTTT. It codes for CSVVGIAGGPLTDTQYF.